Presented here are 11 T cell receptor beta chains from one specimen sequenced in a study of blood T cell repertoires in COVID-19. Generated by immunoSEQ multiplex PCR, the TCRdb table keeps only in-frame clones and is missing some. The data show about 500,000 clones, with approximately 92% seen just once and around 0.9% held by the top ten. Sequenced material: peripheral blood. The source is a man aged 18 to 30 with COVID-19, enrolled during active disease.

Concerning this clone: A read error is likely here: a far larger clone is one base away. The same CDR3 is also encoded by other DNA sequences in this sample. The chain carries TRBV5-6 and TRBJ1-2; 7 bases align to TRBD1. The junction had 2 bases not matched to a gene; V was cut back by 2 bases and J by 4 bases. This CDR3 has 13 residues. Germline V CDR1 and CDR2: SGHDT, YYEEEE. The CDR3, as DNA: TGTGCCAGCAGCTTAGGGGGCAGCTATGGCTACACCTTC. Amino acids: CASSLGGSYGYTF.

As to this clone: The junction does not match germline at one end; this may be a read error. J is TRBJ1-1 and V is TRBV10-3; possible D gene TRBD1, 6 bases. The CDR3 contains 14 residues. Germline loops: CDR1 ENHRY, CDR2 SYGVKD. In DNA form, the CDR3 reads TGTGCCATCAATGAGGGGGGCTGGGTCACTGAAGCTTTCTTT. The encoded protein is CAINEGGWVTEAFF.

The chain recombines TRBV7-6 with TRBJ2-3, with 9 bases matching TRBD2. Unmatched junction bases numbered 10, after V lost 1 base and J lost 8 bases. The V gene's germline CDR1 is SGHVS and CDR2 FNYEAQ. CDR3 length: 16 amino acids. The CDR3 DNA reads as TGTGCCAGCAGCTTAGATAGCCTAGCGGGACTTACTACGCAGTATTTT. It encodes CASSLDSLAGLTTQYF.

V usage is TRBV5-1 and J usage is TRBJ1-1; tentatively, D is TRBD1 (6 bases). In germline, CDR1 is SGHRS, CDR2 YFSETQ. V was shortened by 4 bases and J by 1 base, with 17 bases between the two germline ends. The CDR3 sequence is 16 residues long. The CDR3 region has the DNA TGCGCCAGCAGCCCCCGACCACAGGGCTCGAACACTGAAGCTTTCTTT. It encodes CASSPRPQGSNTEAFF.

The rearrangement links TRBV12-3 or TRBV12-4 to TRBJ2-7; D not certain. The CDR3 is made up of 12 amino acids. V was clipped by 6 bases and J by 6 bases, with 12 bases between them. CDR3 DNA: TGTGCCAGCAGAACCACAGAGATCGAGCAGTACTTC. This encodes CASRTTEIEQYF.

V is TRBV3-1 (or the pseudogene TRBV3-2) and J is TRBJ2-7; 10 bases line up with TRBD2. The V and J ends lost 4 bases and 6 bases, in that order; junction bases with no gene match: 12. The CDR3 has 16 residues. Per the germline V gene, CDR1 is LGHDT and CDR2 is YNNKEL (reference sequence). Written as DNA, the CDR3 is TGTGCCAGCAGCCCCCGGGGAGCGGGGGGGCTCCTCGAGCAGTACTTC. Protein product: CASSPRGAGGLLEQYF.

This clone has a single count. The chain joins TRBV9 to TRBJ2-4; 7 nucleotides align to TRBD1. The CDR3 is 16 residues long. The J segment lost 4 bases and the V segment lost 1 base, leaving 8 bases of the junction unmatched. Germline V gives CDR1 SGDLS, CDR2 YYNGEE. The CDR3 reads CASSVTAGGGKNIQYF. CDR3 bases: TGTGCCAGCAGCGTAACGGCAGGGGGTGGGAAAAACATTCAGTACTTC.

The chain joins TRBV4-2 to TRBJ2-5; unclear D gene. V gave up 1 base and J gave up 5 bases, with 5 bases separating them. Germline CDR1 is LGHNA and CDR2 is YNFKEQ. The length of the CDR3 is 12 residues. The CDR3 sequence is CASSQGVETQYF. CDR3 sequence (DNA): TGTGCCAGCAGCCAAGGAGTTGAGACCCAGTACTTC.

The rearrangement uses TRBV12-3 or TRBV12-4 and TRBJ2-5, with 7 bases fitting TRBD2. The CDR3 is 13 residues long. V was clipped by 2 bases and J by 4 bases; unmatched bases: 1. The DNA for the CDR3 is TGTGCCAGCAGTTTATCTAGCGGAGAGACCCAGTACTTC. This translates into CASSLSSGETQYF.

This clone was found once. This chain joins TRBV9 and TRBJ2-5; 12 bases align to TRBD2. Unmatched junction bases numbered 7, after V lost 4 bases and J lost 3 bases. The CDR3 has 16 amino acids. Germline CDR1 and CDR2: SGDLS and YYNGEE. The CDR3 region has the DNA TGTGCCAGCAGCCCCGGACTAGCGGGGAGTAAAGAGACCCAGTACTTC. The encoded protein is CASSPGLAGSKETQYF.

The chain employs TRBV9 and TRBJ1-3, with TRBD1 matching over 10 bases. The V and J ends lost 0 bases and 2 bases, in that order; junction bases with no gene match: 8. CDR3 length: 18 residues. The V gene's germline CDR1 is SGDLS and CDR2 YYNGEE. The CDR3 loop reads CASSVGDLGQGTGNTIYF. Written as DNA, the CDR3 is TGTGCCAGCAGCGTAGGCGACTTGGGACAGGGGACTGGAAACACCATATATTTT. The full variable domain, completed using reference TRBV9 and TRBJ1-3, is DSGVTQTPKHLITATGQRVTLRCSPRSGDLSVYWYQQSLDQGLQFLIQYYNGEERAKGNILERFSAQQFPDLHSELNLSSLELGDSALYFCASSVGDLGQGTGNTIYFGEGSWLTVV.